Presented here are 25 T cell receptor beta chains from one specimen sequenced in a study of control samples from healthy donors and cancer patients. Assay: immunoSEQ multiplex PCR; the TCRdb copy retains only in-frame clones and omits some. The sample yields around 180,000 clones, 88% seen once. What was sequenced was blood. The receptors derive from a woman in her twenties or thirties in good health.

The J gene is TRBJ2-7, the V gene TRBV5-6, with D possibly matching TRBD1 (6 bases). The CDR3 totals 13 residues. CDR1 SGHDT and CDR2 YYEEEE come from the germline V gene. V dropped 4 bases and J dropped 2 bases, with 10 bases sitting between them. DNA for the CDR3: TGTGCCAGCAGCCGCGGACAGACCTACGAGCAGTACTTC. This encodes CASSRGQTYEQYF.

The rearrangement joins TRBV13 to TRBJ1-4; tentative D call: TRBD1 (5 bases). V was clipped by 5 bases and J by 8 bases, with 15 bases between them. Per the germline V gene, CDR1 is PRHDT and CDR2 is FYEKMQ (reference sequence). The CDR3 consists of 14 residues. CDR3 amino acids: CASSLGQGREKLFF. In DNA form, the CDR3 reads TGTGCCAGCAGCCTGGGGCAGGGTAGAGAAAAACTGTTTTTT. The full variable domain, rest sourced from reference TRBV13 and TRBJ1-4, is AAGVIQSPRHLIKEKRETATLKCYPIPRHDTVYWYQQGPGQDPQFLISFYEKMQSDKGSIPDRFSAQQFSDYHSELNMSSLELGDSALYFCASSLGQGREKLFFGSGTQLSVL.

The chain carries TRBV27 and TRBJ2-6, with no clear D. This CDR3 has 15 residues. CDR1 and CDR2 from the germline V gene are MNHEY and SMNVEV (reference sequence). Deletions cut 4 bases from V and 1 base from J, with 8 bases between. This CDR3 reads CASSSGESGANVLTF. CDR3 in DNA: TGTGCCAGCAGTTCCGGTGAATCTGGGGCCAACGTCCTGACTTTC.

The chain links TRBV2 to TRBJ2-3; 8 bases agree with TRBD1. V shed 6 bases, J shed 4 bases, and the junction held 3 bases outside the gene matches. This CDR3 has 13 amino acids. CDR1 and CDR2 (germline): SNHLY, FYNNEI. The CDR3 bases are TGTGCCAGCAGACCAGGGGGCGCAGATACGCAGTATTTT. Translation: CASRPGGADTQYF.

This clone was found once. The gene calls are TRBV6-5 and TRBJ2-3, with D perhaps matching TRBD2 (7 bases). This CDR3 is 15 amino acids long. Between the trimmed V and J ends, which lost 6 bases and 2 bases, there was a span of 15 bases. Germline V gives CDR1 MNHEY, CDR2 SVGAGI. CDR3 DNA: TGTGCCAGCAGCTTGGCGGGGGCCCTCACAGATACGCAGTATTTT. Encoded protein: CASSLAGALTDTQYF.

V and J are TRBV12-5 and TRBJ1-1; possibly TRBD1 for D (5 bases). The CDR3 sequence is 14 residues long. Per the germline V gene, CDR1 is LGHNT and CDR2 is FRNRAP. V was shortened by 7 bases and J by 7 bases, with 19 bases between the two germline ends. For the CDR3, the DNA is TGTGCTAGTGTAGAGTGGGGCAGCGCGTTTGAAGCTTTCTTT. Translating gives CASVEWGSAFEAFF. Drawing the rest from reference TRBV12-5 and TRBJ1-1, the complete variable domain is DARVTQTPRHKVTEMGQEVTMRCQPILGHNTVFWYRQTMMQGLELLAYFRNRAPLDDSGMPKDRFSAEMPDATLATLKIQPSEPRDSAVYFCASVEWGSAFEAFFGQGTRLTVV.

The V call is TRBV6-5, the J call TRBJ1-5; weak D call: TRBD1 (6 bases). The V end lost 9 bases, the J end lost 3 bases, and 15 bases lay between the germline ends. This CDR3 is built from 14 residues. In germline, CDR1 is MNHEY, CDR2 SVGAGI. CDR3 DNA sequence: TGTGCCAGTTCCTGGACAGCGTACAATCAGCCCCAGCATTTT. Protein: CASSWTAYNQPQHF.

V usage is TRBV29-1 and J usage is TRBJ1-2; D call uncertain. The CDR3 extends over 11 amino acids. Germline-derived CDR1 and CDR2 are SQVTM and ANQGSEA. V shed 3 bases and J shed 8 bases, with 10 bases lying between them. The DNA of the CDR3 is TGCAGCGTTGAGGGAGGGAAAGGCTACACCTTC. Amino acids: CSVEGGKGYTF. Variable domain in full (rest from reference TRBV29-1 and TRBJ1-2): SAVISQKPSRDICQRGTSLTIQCQVDSQVTMMFWYRQQPGQSLTLIATANQGSEATYESGFVIDKFPISRPNLTFSTLTVSNMSPEDSSIYLCSVEGGKGYTFGSGTRLTVV.

This sequence joins TRBV6-5 and TRBJ2-2; possibly TRBD2 for D (5 bases). Germline V gene data show CDR1 as MNHEY and CDR2 as SVGAGI. Trimming removed 10 bases at V and 3 bases at J, with 15 bases between. The CDR3 loop spans 14 amino acids. The CDR3 region is CATRVERDTGELFF. The CDR3 DNA follows: TGTGCCACCCGGGTAGAGAGGGACACCGGGGAGCTGTTTTTT.

The rearrangement links TRBV3-1 (or the pseudogene TRBV3-2) to TRBJ2-1; D ambiguous. CDR1 LGHDT and CDR2 YNNKEL come from the germline V gene (reference sequence). The CDR3 is made up of 14 amino acids. V lost 4 bases and J 4 bases, leaving 11 bases between the germline ends. In DNA, the CDR3 is TGTGCCAGCAGCCCCCTTTCGATATACAATGAGCAGTTCTTC. Protein product: CASSPLSIYNEQFF.

The chain employs TRBV4-1 and TRBJ1-2; D remains ambiguous. Trimming left V 3 bases short and J 1 base short, with 9 bases between. CDR3 length: 14 amino acids. Germline assignment: CDR1 MGHRA and CDR2 YSYEKL. CDR3 sequence reads: CASSQPFNNYGYTF. CDR3 coding DNA: TGCGCCAGCAGCCAGCCGTTTAATAACTATGGCTACACCTTC.

The chain uses TRBV20-1 and TRBJ2-3, with 7 bases aligning to TRBD1. The CDR3 loop spans 14 amino acids. Trimming took 3 bases from V and 7 from J; bases not matched to a gene: 10. Germline V lookup: CDR1 DFQATT, CDR2 SNEGSKA (reference sequence). This chain's CDR3 is CSASRGQGLNTQYF. Here the CDR3 DNA reads TGCAGTGCTAGTAGGGGGCAGGGGCTAAATACGCAGTATTTT.

V and J are TRBV5-1 and TRBJ2-2; TRBD1 matches at 7 bases. This CDR3 comprises 18 residues. Germline V gene data show CDR1 as SGHRS and CDR2 as YFSETQ. The V gene end was trimmed by 4 bases and the J gene end by 0 bases; junction bases not matched to a gene: 12. CDR3: CASSQKTGWGPNTGELFF. CDR3 bases: TGCGCCAGCAGCCAAAAGACAGGGTGGGGACCGAACACCGGGGAGCTGTTTTTT.

The chain has TRBV5-1 and TRBJ1-5, with 7 positions matching TRBD1. Losses at the gene ends were 2 bases for V and 4 bases for J; bases not matched to a gene: 9. From germline, CDR1 is SGHRS and CDR2 YFSETQ. There are 16 residues in the CDR3. CDR3 nucleotides: TGCGCCAGCAGCTTAGATGCAGGGGGGTCGAATCAGCCCCAGCATTTT. It translates to CASSLDAGGSNQPQHF.

The chain carries TRBV2 and TRBJ1-2; tentatively, D is TRBD1 (6 bases). Germline V gives CDR1 SNHLY, CDR2 FYNNEI. The ends were cut back, 9 bases at V and 7 bases at J, with 21 bases in the middle. CDR3 length: 14 residues. Here the CDR3 reads CASSEVAGVFGYTF. DNA of the CDR3: TGTGCCAGTTCGGAGGTGGCAGGGGTGTTTGGCTACACCTTC.

This chain connects TRBV5-4 to TRBJ2-5; 8 bases are a match to TRBD2. Germline V gives CDR1 SGHNT, CDR2 YYREEE (reference sequence). The CDR3 contains 16 residues. J was trimmed by 5 bases and V by 1 base; bases with no gene match: 10. The CDR3 loop is CASSLSSGGASETQYF. CDR3 sequence (DNA): TGTGCCAGCAGCTTGTCATCCGGGGGGGCCAGTGAGACCCAGTACTTC.

V and J are TRBV19 and TRBJ2-1, with 15 bases lining up with TRBD2. V lost 1 base to trimming and J lost 7 bases; unmatched junction nucleotides: 5. This CDR3 comprises 17 residues. CDR1 LNHDA and CDR2 SQIVND come from the germline V gene (reference sequence). The CDR3 nucleotides are TGTGCCAGTAGTATAGGGGGGGGACTAGCGGGAGGTAATGAGCAGTTCTTC. It yields the protein CASSIGGGLAGGNEQFF. Filled out from reference TRBV19 and TRBJ2-1, the complete variable domain reads DGGITQSPKYLFRKEGQNVTLSCEQNLNHDAMYWYRQDPGQGLRLIYYSQIVNDFQKGDIAEGYSVSREKKESFPLTVTSAQKNPTAFYLCASSIGGGLAGGNEQFFGPGTRLTVL.

The chain has TRBV27 and TRBJ2-7; TRBD2 agrees at 8 bases. The CDR3 is 15 amino acids. CDR1 is MNHEY, CDR2 SMNVEV, per germline (reference sequence). V shed 4 bases and J 3 bases; nucleotides not matched to a gene: 8. The CDR3: CASSSRGLAGYEQYF. The CDR3 coding sequence is TGTGCCAGCAGTTCGCGGGGGCTAGCGGGCTACGAGCAGTACTTC.

The J gene is TRBJ2-3, the V gene TRBV7-9; D uncertain. Germline V lookup: CDR1 SEHNR, CDR2 FQNEAQ (reference sequence). V was pared by 5 bases and J by 2 bases, with 2 bases between. CDR3 length: 11 amino acids. DNA of the CDR3: TGTGCCAGCAGCCCCACAGATACGCAGTATTTT. Its protein product is CASSPTDTQYF.

The genes are TRBV6-2 or TRBV6-3 and TRBJ2-3; D unclear. Between the trimmed V and J ends, which lost 0 bases and 0 bases, there was a span of 7 bases. CDR3 size: 15 residues. In germline, CDR1 is MNHEY, CDR2 SVGEGT. The CDR3 is CASSYSGRSTDTQYF. CDR3 nucleotide sequence: TGTGCCAGCAGTTACTCCGGACGGAGCACAGATACGCAGTATTTT.

The CDR3 DNA reads TGCGCCAGCGGACTAGCGGGGCGTCAAGAGACCCAGTACTTC. This sequence encodes CASGLAGRQETQYF. V usage is TRBV5-1 and J usage is TRBJ2-5; TRBD2 matches 12 bases. Trimming removed 7 bases from V and 2 bases from J; junction bases left unmatched: 3. Looked up from germline, CDR1 is SGHRS and CDR2 is YFSETQ. The length of the CDR3 is 14 residues.

The V and J genes are TRBV29-1 and TRBJ2-6; TRBD1 matches at 10 bases. This CDR3 has 16 amino acids. Looked up from germline, CDR1 is SQVTM and CDR2 is ANQGSEA. V was pared by 5 bases and J by 0 bases, with 4 bases of the junction left unmatched. The CDR3 protein is CSVLDRGSSGANVLTF. The CDR3 nucleotides are TGCAGCGTTCTGGACAGGGGGAGCTCTGGGGCCAACGTCCTGACTTTC.

This chain uses TRBV5-5 with TRBJ1-2; TRBD1 matches 9 bases. V lost 4 bases and J lost 3; bases outside the gene matches: 13. The CDR3 runs to 17 residues. Germline CDR1 SGHKS, CDR2 YYEKEE (reference sequence). The chain's CDR3 is CASSGWGQQGADYGYTF. Written as DNA, the CDR3 is TGTGCCAGCAGCGGCTGGGGCCAACAGGGGGCTGACTATGGCTACACCTTC.

CDR3 sequence (DNA): TGCGCCAGCAGCTTGGATGGGGGGCGCCAAGAGACCCAGTACTTC. It codes for CASSLDGGRQETQYF. This chain uses TRBV5-1 with TRBJ2-5; D may correspond to TRBD1 or TRBD2 (6 bases each). CDR3 length: 15 amino acids. Germline loops: CDR1 SGHRS, CDR2 YFSETQ. V was cut by 0 bases and J by 1 base, with 10 bases left in between.

In its sample, this clone was seen a few times. The chain is built from TRBV25-1 and TRBJ1-1; weak D call: TRBD1 (6 bases). This CDR3 is built from 16 residues. With 1 base removed from V and 5 bases from J, the gap between germline ends came to 17 bases. Germline V gene lookup returns CDR1 MGHDK and CDR2 SYGVNS. The CDR3 spells CASSEFDTGAGTEAFF. As DNA, the CDR3 is TGTGCCAGCAGTGAATTCGATACGGGGGCCGGAACTGAAGCTTTCTTT. The whole variable domain, filled in from reference TRBV25-1 and TRBJ1-1, reads EADIYQTPRYLVIGTGKKITLECSQTMGHDKMYWYQQDPGMELHLIHYSYGVNSTEKGDLSSESTVSRIRTEHFPLTLESARPSHTSQYLCASSEFDTGAGTEAFFGQGTRLTVV.